The 31 T cell receptor beta chains in this list originate from one sample, sequenced in a study of metastatic and nonmetastatic thyroid tumors. Every patient underwent thyroid surgery untreated. TCRdb recomputed clones from the PCR reads via MiXCR. Of roughly 16,000 clones in the sample, almost 35% were seen once. The sequencing sample was made of tumor tissue. The source is a female donor with papillary thyroid cancer or a benign thyroid nodule (not recorded which). Some clones in this sample may be carry-over from other donors' samples.

The gene calls are TRBV6-1 and TRBJ2-3; 11 bases fit TRBD2. The length of the CDR3 is 15 residues. V was clipped by 5 bases and J by 4 bases; unmatched bases: 5. The germline V gene has CDR1 MNHNS and CDR2 SASEGT. The CDR3 is CASSNSGGAPDTQYF. As DNA, the CDR3 is TGTGCCAGCAGTAATAGCGGGGGGGCCCCAGATACGCAGTATTTT.

This clone occurred a few times. The genes are TRBV19 and TRBJ2-1; D uncertain. V was trimmed by 1 base and J by 9 bases, leaving 7 bases between them. Germline V gives CDR1 LNHDA, CDR2 SQIVND (reference sequence). The CDR3 has 12 amino acids. The CDR3 bases are TGTGCCAGTAGTATAGGTGTAACTGAGCAGTTCTTC. Its translation is CASSIGVTEQFF.

V is TRBV7-2 and J is TRBJ2-7; no clear D. This CDR3 region has 12 residues. Trimming stripped 3 bases from V and 3 bases from J, with 6 bases between. Germline V lookup: CDR1 SGHTA, CDR2 FQGNSA. The CDR3 nucleotides read TGTGCCAGCAGCTTCCTCAGCTACGAGCAGTACTTC. Amino acids: CASSFLSYEQYF.

The chain employs TRBV7-6 and TRBJ2-2; D gene unclear. V was clipped by 5 bases and J by 0 bases, with 16 bases between them. This CDR3 is 17 amino acids long. Germline CDR1 and CDR2: SGHVS and FNYEAQ. CDR3 nucleotide sequence: TGTGCCAGCAGCCCCCGCGGTGGCAGAGCGAACACCGGGGAGCTGTTTTTT. This translates into CASSPRGGRANTGELFF.

The table lists this clone with a few counts. CDR3 DNA sequence: TGTGCCAGCAGCCCGGCGTGGGCGGGGGTGAGCACAGATACGCAGTATTTT. This codes for CASSPAWAGVSTDTQYF. V usage is TRBV12-3 or TRBV12-4 and J usage is TRBJ2-3, with 7 bases aligning to TRBD2. J was trimmed by 0 bases and V by 6 bases; bases with no gene match: 12. This CDR3 is 17 amino acids long.

CDR3 protein: CASSLARDSTGLPQGGYTF. CDR3 coding DNA: TGTGCCAGCAGCTTAGCGCGAGATTCGACAGGCCTACCCCAGGGTGGCTACACCTTC. The chain uses TRBV11-1 and TRBJ1-2, with D possibly being TRBD1 (6 bases). Trimming took off 0 bases at V and 7 bases at J, with 27 bases between the two ends. Germline assignment: CDR1 SGHAT and CDR2 FQDESV (reference sequence). The CDR3 sequence is 19 residues long.

This chain joins TRBV11-2 and TRBJ2-7; D may be TRBD1 (6 bases). Germline V gives CDR1 SGHAT, CDR2 FQNNGV. The CDR3 extends over 15 amino acids. With 5 bases removed from V and 4 bases from J, the gap between germline ends came to 18 bases. Here the CDR3 DNA reads TGTGCCAGCAGCGCAAGGAGGCAGGGGTGGTACGAGCAGTACTTC. Translating gives CASSARRQGWYEQYF.

This clone came up a few times. This chain links TRBV20-1 with TRBJ2-7; D might be TRBD1 (6 bases). This CDR3 comprises 14 residues. Trimming left V 5 bases short and J 0 bases short, with 14 bases between. In germline, CDR1 is DFQATT, CDR2 SNEGSKA (reference sequence). Written as DNA, the CDR3 is TGCAGTGCTCGCCCGACAGGAAGCTCCTACGAGCAGTACTTC. This encodes CSARPTGSSYEQYF.

The rearrangement links TRBV6-2 or TRBV6-3 to TRBJ2-7, with 8 positions matching TRBD2. Germline V CDR1 and CDR2: MNHEY, SVGEGT. The CDR3 is 15 residues long. V dropped 0 bases and J dropped 2; count of bases not matched to a gene: 3. The DNA of the CDR3 is TGTGCCAGCAGTTACTCTAGCGGGGCGCCCTACGAGCAGTACTTC. Protein product: CASSYSSGAPYEQYF.

A few counts support this clone. The chain recombines TRBV12-3 or TRBV12-4 with TRBJ2-7; tentatively, D is TRBD1 (6 bases). Trimming shortened V by 6 bases and J by 4 bases, and 13 bases separated the two germline ends. The CDR3 sequence is 13 residues long. The chain's CDR3 is CASRPGTPYEQYF. CDR3 sequence (DNA): TGTGCCAGCAGACCCGGGACACCTTACGAGCAGTACTTC.

The rearrangement links TRBV19 to TRBJ2-1, with 8 bases aligning to TRBD1. CDR1 is LNHDA and CDR2 is SQIVND in the germline V gene (reference sequence). This CDR3 spans 16 amino acids. The junction had 10 bases not matched to a gene; V was cut back by 9 bases and J by 0 bases. The CDR3, as DNA: TGTGCCAGCAATAGAGGGACAGGAAGCTCCTACAATGAGCAGTTCTTC. It translates to CASNRGTGSSYNEQFF.

This clone was counted ten times or more. The CDR3 DNA reads TGTGCCAGCAGCTTGGTACAATCGGTCCACGAGCAGTACTTC. Its translation: CASSLVQSVHEQYF. This chain uses TRBV5-4 with TRBJ2-7; D remains unclear. CDR3 length: 14 residues. Germline V gene sequence: CDR1 SGHNT, CDR2 YYREEE (reference sequence). V was cut by 0 bases and J by 5 bases, with 12 bases left in between.

The chain joins TRBV28 to TRBJ2-1; either TRBD1 or TRBD2 may supply D (5 bases each). The CDR3 runs to 18 residues. V was cut by 4 bases and J by 0 bases, with 19 bases left in between. Germline CDR1 reads MDHEN; CDR2 reads SYDVKM. The CDR3 region is CASSSSSGTASSYNEQFF. Here the CDR3 DNA reads TGTGCCAGCAGTTCCTCATCAGGGACGGCGAGCTCCTACAATGAGCAGTTCTTC.

This clone is classed as medium-sized. This rearrangement joins TRBV19 to TRBJ2-2; D may be TRBD2 (7 bases). Germline V gene sequence: CDR1 LNHDA, CDR2 SQIVND (reference sequence). The CDR3 contains 14 residues. Trimming shortened V by 7 bases and J by 3 bases, and 12 bases separated the two germline ends. CDR3 bases: TGTGCCAGTAAGGCGGGGGCGGACACCGGGGAGCTGTTTTTT. It translates to CASKAGADTGELFF. The entire variable domain, with the rest obtained from reference TRBV19 and TRBJ2-2, is as follows: DGGITQSPKYLFRKEGQNVTLSCEQNLNHDAMYWYRQDPGQGLRLIYYSQIVNDFQKGDIAEGYSVSREKKESFPLTVTSAQKNPTAFYLCASKAGADTGELFFGEGSRLTVL.

The V and J genes are TRBV4-2 and TRBJ2-2; D call uncertain. Germline V gives CDR1 LGHNA, CDR2 YNFKEQ. Between the trimmed V and J ends, which lost 3 bases and 4 bases, there was a span of 3 bases. The CDR3 sequence is 12 residues long. The CDR3 DNA reads as TGTGCCAGCAGCCAGCCCACCGGGGAGCTGTTTTTT. It encodes CASSQPTGELFF.

This clone is medium-sized in the sample. Within the sample, other DNA sequences also encode this same CDR3. The chain couples TRBV20-1 to TRBJ2-7; 9 bases map to TRBD1. The CDR3 is made up of 12 amino acids. V dropped 3 bases and J dropped 3; count of bases not matched to a gene: 0. CDR1 is DFQATT, CDR2 SNEGSKA, per germline (reference sequence). This CDR3 reads CSARTGGYEQYF. CDR3 bases: TGCAGTGCTAGGACAGGGGGCTACGAGCAGTACTTC.

The rearrangement joins TRBV5-1 to TRBJ2-7; possibly TRBD1 for D (5 bases). The CDR3 runs to 15 residues. Germline CDR1 is SGHRS and CDR2 is YFSETQ. V lost 4 bases, J lost 5 bases, and 19 bases lay in between. CDR3 sequence: CASSPAGQGDHEQYF. The CDR3 coding sequence is TGCGCCAGCAGCCCGGCCGGGCAGGGTGACCACGAGCAGTACTTC.

The chain employs TRBV20-1 and TRBJ2-7; 7 nucleotides line up with TRBD1. CDR1 and CDR2 (germline): DFQATT, SNEGSKA (reference sequence). This CDR3 is built from 14 residues. J was trimmed by 3 bases and V by 5 bases; bases with no gene match: 10. DNA of the CDR3: TGCAGTGCTCGTAACCCGGGACAGTTCTACGAGCAGTACTTC. It is translated as CSARNPGQFYEQYF.

This clone showed up many times. The gene calls are TRBV19 and TRBJ1-6; TRBD1 matches at 8 bases. CDR1 LNHDA and CDR2 SQIVND come from the germline V gene (reference sequence). V dropped 4 bases and J dropped 9; count of bases not matched to a gene: 5. CDR3 size: 14 residues. The CDR3 loop is CASSTWDRTSPLHF. DNA for the CDR3: TGTGCCAGTAGTACCTGGGACAGGACTTCACCCCTCCACTTT.

This clone was picked up many times. This chain uses TRBV10-3 with TRBJ1-1; D uncertain. Germline-derived CDR1 and CDR2 are ENHRY and SYGVKD. Trimming left V 4 bases short and J 3 bases short, with 9 bases between. The CDR3 extends over 13 amino acids. The chain's CDR3 is CAISVGPHTEAFF. The CDR3 DNA is TGTGCCATCAGTGTTGGGCCCCACACTGAAGCTTTCTTT.

This clone was observed at least ten times. The chain uses TRBV5-4 and TRBJ2-7, with 10 bases matching TRBD1. Germline CDR1 reads SGHNT; CDR2 reads YYREEE (reference sequence). With V trimmed by 4 bases and J by 0 bases, 1 base remained unmatched. This CDR3 is 14 amino acids long. CDR3 sequence reads: CASSRTGGSYEQYF. The CDR3 DNA follows: TGTGCCAGCAGCCGGACAGGGGGCTCCTACGAGCAGTACTTC.

V is TRBV28 and J is TRBJ2-7; no clear D. V was clipped by 3 bases and J by 3 bases, with 6 bases between them. The germline V gene has CDR1 MDHEN and CDR2 SYDVKM. This CDR3 region has 12 residues. CDR3 DNA: TGTGCCAGCAGTTTCTCTAACTACGAGCAGTACTTC. Protein product: CASSFSNYEQYF.

The V and J genes are TRBV20-1 and TRBJ1-5; D unresolved. Trimming removed 2 bases from V and 6 bases from J, with 14 bases in between. The CDR3 runs 14 residues. Germline-derived CDR1 and CDR2 are DFQATT and SNEGSKA (reference sequence). Here the CDR3 DNA reads TGCAGTGCTAGACCCCGGACCGTGGGTCAGCCCCAGCATTTT. It specifies CSARPRTVGQPQHF.

This clone came up a few times. The chain has TRBV24-1 and TRBJ2-1, with unresolved D. This CDR3 is 15 amino acids long. The V end lost 1 base, the J end lost 6 bases, and 12 bases lay between the germline ends. From germline, CDR1 is KGHDR and CDR2 SFDVKD. CDR3 DNA: TGTGCCACCAGTGATTTTTCAGTCCCGGGCAATGAGCAGTTCTTC. It specifies CATSDFSVPGNEQFF.

This clone ranks as medium-sized (0.01 to 0.1%). This sequence joins TRBV5-1 and TRBJ1-6; weak D call: TRBD1 (5 bases). This CDR3 is 17 amino acids long. V lost 4 bases and J lost 0, with 14 bases in between. Per germline, CDR1 SGHRS and CDR2 YFSETQ. This CDR3 reads CASSPGGGGSYNSPLHF. The CDR3 DNA reads TGCGCCAGCAGCCCTGGGGGAGGTGGCTCCTATAATTCACCCCTCCACTTT. The variable domain in full, with the rest retrieved from reference TRBV5-1 and TRBJ1-6, is KAGVTQTPRYLIKTRGQQVTLSCSPISGHRSVSWYQQTPGQGLQFLFEYFSETQRNKGNFPGRFSGRQFSNSRSEMNVSTLELGDSALYLCASSPGGGGSYNSPLHFGNGTRLTVT.

This chain joins TRBV28 and TRBJ2-7; D is undetermined. The V end lost 3 bases, the J end lost 9 bases, and 9 bases lay between the germline ends. The CDR3 spans 11 residues. Germline CDR1 reads MDHEN; CDR2 reads SYDVKM. For the CDR3, the DNA is TGTGCCAGCAGTTTGGCCGGCGTGCAGTACTTC. Translating gives CASSLAGVQYF.

In DNA form, the CDR3 reads TGTGCCTGGAGAACAGGGGGAAGGGAAAAACTGTTTTTT. Its protein product is CAWRTGGREKLFF. The chain has TRBV30 and TRBJ1-4; 8 bases map to TRBD1. This CDR3 spans 13 amino acids. Germline V gene data show CDR1 as GTSNPN and CDR2 as SVGIG (reference sequence). V lost 3 bases, J lost 8 bases, and 5 bases stayed unmatched.

The rearrangement uses TRBV20-1 and TRBJ2-7; 7 bases are shared with TRBD1. Germline trimming cut 3 bases from V and 2 bases from J; bases unmatched to any gene: 10. CDR1 is DFQATT and CDR2 is SNEGSKA in the germline V gene (reference sequence). The CDR3 is made up of 15 amino acids. This CDR3 reads CSARGPTGRAYEQYF. DNA of the CDR3: TGCAGTGCTAGGGGCCCGACAGGGCGAGCCTACGAGCAGTACTTC.

In this sample, this clone turned up many times. This may stem from a read error, because a much larger clone lies one nucleotide away. The same CDR3 is also encoded by other DNA sequences in this sample. The rearrangement links TRBV9 to TRBJ2-3; perhaps TRBD2 as D (5 bases). Germline CDR1 and CDR2: SGDLS and YYNGEE. The CDR3 contains 15 residues. Here the CDR3 reads CASSVDKGSTDTQYF. The CDR3 nucleotides read TGTGCCAGTAGCGTAGATAAGGGCAGCACAGATACGCAGTATTTT. The full variable domain, in which reference TRBV9 and TRBJ2-3 provide the parts outside the CDR3, is DSGVTQTPKHLITATGQRVTLRCSPRSGDLSVYWYQQSLDQGLQFLIQYYNGEERAKGNILERFSAQQFPDLHSELNLSSLELGDSALYFCASSVDKGSTDTQYFGPGTRLTVL.

By share of the sample, this clone is large. This sequence joins TRBV2 and TRBJ1-2; 11 nucleotides match TRBD1. The CDR3 sequence is 15 residues long. Germline assignment: CDR1 SNHLY and CDR2 FYNNEI. The ends lost 9 bases at V and 6 bases at J; junction bases unmatched: 12. This CDR3 is CASAFSGTGGNGYTF. CDR3 DNA sequence: TGTGCCAGTGCCTTTTCCGGGACAGGGGGGAATGGCTACACCTTC.

In this sample, this clone turned up once. An end of the junction differs from the germline gene, which may be a read error. The rearrangement links TRBV4-1 to TRBJ2-5; TRBD2 matches 8 bases. The CDR3 runs 16 residues. Germline V gene sequence: CDR1 MGHRA, CDR2 YSYEKL. In DNA, the CDR3 is TGCGCCAGCTCCCACCCCGGCGGGGGGATCGGAGAGGCCCAGTACTTC. As protein: CASSHPGGGIGEAQYF.